The 27 T cell receptor beta chains below come from one sample, sequenced in a study of blood T cell repertoires in COVID-19. Only in-frame clones appear in the TCRdb table, and some are missing; sequencing was by immunoSEQ multiplex PCR. The repertoire consists of some 150,000 clones, with around 84% occurring once and the leading ten covering roughly 5.7%. The material sequenced was PBMCs or T cells enriched from blood (not recorded which). These receptors were collected from a woman aged 45-60 years who had been exposed to COVID-19.

The gene calls are TRBV12-3 or TRBV12-4 and TRBJ1-2, with a possible D match to TRBD1 (5 bases). Trimming stripped 6 bases from V and 8 bases from J, with 16 bases between. CDR3 size: 13 residues. CDR3 protein: CASSTQAVGGYTF. CDR3 nucleotide sequence: TGTGCCAGCAGCACACAGGCGGTGGGGGGCTACACCTTC.

The chain joins TRBV3-1 (or the pseudogene TRBV3-2) to TRBJ1-1, with 7 bases identical to TRBD1. In germline, CDR1 is LGHDT, CDR2 YNNKEL (reference sequence). The CDR3 extends over 13 amino acids. V lost 8 bases to trimming and J lost 8 bases; unmatched junction nucleotides: 11. The CDR3 loop is CASPLGGVPEAFF. The CDR3 coding sequence is TGTGCCAGCCCACTAGGGGGCGTACCGGAAGCTTTCTTT.

The rearrangement joins TRBV3-1 (or the pseudogene TRBV3-2) to TRBJ2-1; the match to TRBD2 covers 9 bases. Trimming at V came to 0 bases and at J to 5 bases, leaving 8 bases not matched to a gene. Germline V gives CDR1 LGHDT, CDR2 YNNKEL (reference sequence). The CDR3 loop spans 17 amino acids. CDR3 DNA sequence: TGTGCCAGCAGCCAAGATTGGGGCGGGAGGGCGAACAATGAGCAGTTCTTC. It translates to CASSQDWGGRANNEQFF.

The chain couples TRBV2 to TRBJ2-7, with 8 bases matching TRBD1. The CDR3 is made up of 14 amino acids. Germline trimming cut 8 bases from V and 0 bases from J; bases unmatched to any gene: 6. The V gene's germline CDR1 is SNHLY and CDR2 FYNNEI. DNA of the CDR3: TGTGCCAGCCAGGGGGCGGCGAGCTCCTACGAGCAGTACTTC. As protein: CASQGAASSYEQYF.

The DNA for the CDR3 is TGTGCCAGCGGAGGAGGACAGAACTATGGCTACACCTTC. Amino acid sequence: CASGGGQNYGYTF. The chain is built from TRBV12-3 or TRBV12-4 and TRBJ1-2; weak D call: TRBD1 (6 bases). The V and J ends lost 8 bases and 2 bases respectively, with 12 bases between them. This CDR3 has 13 amino acids.

The genes are TRBV7-9 and TRBJ1-1; no firm D call. V was trimmed by 3 bases and J by 5 bases, leaving 7 bases between them. The CDR3 runs to 12 residues. The germline gives CDR1 SEHNR, CDR2 FQNEAQ (reference sequence). CDR3 loop: CASSFGRTEAFF. The CDR3 DNA sequence: TGTGCCAGCAGCTTCGGTCGAACTGAAGCTTTCTTT.

The genes are TRBV19 and TRBJ1-1, with unresolved D. V gave up 5 bases and J gave up 5 bases, with 9 bases separating them. In germline, CDR1 is LNHDA, CDR2 SQIVND (reference sequence). The CDR3 totals 12 residues. The CDR3 reads CASSWGGTEAFF. The CDR3, as DNA: TGTGCCAGTAGTTGGGGAGGGACTGAAGCTTTCTTT.

This clone was observed a single time. V usage is TRBV5-6 and J usage is TRBJ2-5; 11 nucleotides align to TRBD2. After removal of 4 bases from V and 3 bases from J, the junction contained 5 bases not matched to a gene. CDR1 and CDR2 from the germline V gene are SGHDT and YYEEEE. The CDR3 sequence is 15 residues long. Written as DNA, the CDR3 is TGTGCCAGCAGCCTACCTAGCGGGAGGAAAGAGACCCAGTACTTC. Its protein product is CASSLPSGRKETQYF.

The rearrangement links TRBV7-2 to TRBJ2-1; a possible D gene is TRBD2 (6 bases). V lost 3 bases to trimming and J lost 4 bases, with 10 bases between them. The CDR3 extends over 14 amino acids. Germline lookup yields CDR1 SGHTA and CDR2 FQGNSA. This CDR3 is CASSFRGTYNEQFF. DNA of the CDR3: TGTGCCAGCAGCTTCCGAGGGACTTACAATGAGCAGTTCTTC.

There are a few counts of this clone. V is TRBV21-1 and J is TRBJ1-1; whether TRBD1, the table's D call, matches the DNA was not checked. TRBV21-1 is a pseudogene locus. CDR3 length: 15 residues. The CDR3 region is CASSNKGTGGTEAFF. CDR3 DNA sequence: TGTGCCAGCAGCAATAAAGGGACAGGGGGAACTGAAGCTTTCTTT.

The chain combines TRBV9 with TRBJ2-2; 9 bases are shared with TRBD2. Germline CDR1 reads SGDLS; CDR2 reads YYNGEE. The CDR3 is 17 residues long. The trim removed 0 bases at V and 2 bases at J, leaving 5 bases unmatched. The CDR3 sequence is CASSVGGGGANTGELFF. The CDR3 nucleotides read TGTGCCAGCAGCGTAGGAGGCGGGGGGGCCAACACCGGGGAGCTGTTTTTT.

The chain joins TRBV12-3 or TRBV12-4 to TRBJ1-2; no clear D gene. Trimming shortened V by 8 bases and J by 5 bases, and 3 bases separated the two germline ends. This CDR3 has 9 amino acids. CDR3 sequence: CASLYGYTF. DNA of the CDR3: TGTGCCAGCTTATATGGCTACACCTTC.

The J gene is TRBJ1-2, the V gene TRBV27; TRBD1 matches at 8 bases. V shed 6 bases and J 8 bases; nucleotides not matched to a gene: 5. The germline gives CDR1 MNHEY, CDR2 SMNVEV (reference sequence). The CDR3 spans 12 residues. DNA of the CDR3: TGTGCCAGCAGGCAGGGGGCGAGGGGCTACACCTTC. The encoded protein is CASRQGARGYTF.

DNA for the CDR3: TGCGCCAGCAAGTCAGACTACGAGCAGTACTTC. Translating gives CASKSDYEQYF. The gene calls are TRBV5-1 and TRBJ2-7; no clear D gene. CDR1 is SGHRS, CDR2 YFSETQ, per germline. This CDR3 comprises 11 residues. V lost 6 bases, J lost 3 bases, and 7 bases lay in between.

This clone was detected only once. V is TRBV29-1 and J is TRBJ1-4; weak D call: TRBD1 (6 bases). Trimming removed 4 bases at V and 4 bases at J, with 13 bases between. The CDR3 runs 14 residues. CDR1 is SQVTM, CDR2 ANQGSEA, per germline. Here the CDR3 reads CSVARGRNNEKLFF. The CDR3 bases are TGCAGCGTTGCCAGGGGCAGGAATAATGAAAAACTGTTTTTT.

The rearrangement joins TRBV6-2 or TRBV6-3 to TRBJ2-7, with D maybe TRBD2 (7 bases). The V and J ends lost 2 bases and 7 bases respectively, with 15 bases between them. Germline CDR1 reads MNHEY; CDR2 reads SVGEGT. This CDR3 has 14 amino acids. As DNA, the CDR3 is TGTGCCAGCAGTTACGGGGGGGCCGGGAGAGAGCAGTACTTC. This translates into CASSYGGAGREQYF.

The gene calls are TRBV2 and TRBJ1-5, with 7 bases lining up with TRBD1. Trimming cost V 8 bases and J 1 base; bases outside gene matches: 5. CDR3 length: 14 residues. Per germline, CDR1 SNHLY and CDR2 FYNNEI. The CDR3 nucleotides are TGTGCCAGCCAGGGGACAGAGAGCAATCAGCCCCAGCATTTT. It codes for CASQGTESNQPQHF.

The chain joins TRBV10-1 to TRBJ1-1, with 10 bases identical to TRBD1. The length of the CDR3 is 16 residues. Trimming cost V 6 bases and J 4 bases; bases outside gene matches: 11. Germline lookup yields CDR1 WNHNN and CDR2 SYGVQD (reference sequence). As DNA, the CDR3 is TGCGCCAGCAGCGAAAATCGGGACAGGGGCGGCACTGAAGCTTTCTTT. Amino acid sequence: CASSENRDRGGTEAFF.

This clone was found many times. The chain joins TRBV7-6 to TRBJ2-2; D is ambiguous. CDR1 and CDR2 (germline): SGHVS, FNYEAQ. V lost 5 bases to trimming and J lost 7 bases, with 11 bases between them. This CDR3 has 13 residues. CDR3: CASSPHFNGELFF. DNA for the CDR3: TGTGCCAGCAGCCCCCATTTCAACGGGGAGCTGTTTTTT.

The rearrangement joins TRBV6-6 to TRBJ2-1, with D maybe TRBD1 (6 bases). The germline gives CDR1 MNHNY, CDR2 SVGAGI (reference sequence). V gave up 4 bases and J gave up 2 bases, with 12 bases separating them. The CDR3 covers 15 residues. In DNA form, the CDR3 reads TGTGCCAGCAGTTCACCAGGGGACCCCTACAATGAGCAGTTCTTC. It is translated as CASSSPGDPYNEQFF.

The genes are TRBV10-3 and TRBJ1-2, with D perhaps matching TRBD1 (5 bases). V gave up 0 bases and J gave up 0 bases, with 11 bases separating them. The CDR3 loop spans 16 amino acids. Germline CDR1 and CDR2: ENHRY and SYGVKD. The CDR3 nucleotides are TGTGCCATCAGTGAGTCGTGGGGGGAAGCTAACTATGGCTACACCTTC. Its protein is CAISESWGEANYGYTF.

As DNA, the CDR3 is TGTGCCAGCAAATTACAGGGTCCTGAGACCCAGTACTTC. This gives the protein CASKLQGPETQYF. The gene calls are TRBV12-3 or TRBV12-4 and TRBJ2-5; perhaps TRBD1 as D (6 bases). Trimming took 7 bases from V and 5 from J, leaving 14 bases between them. CDR3 size: 13 residues.

This clone was found once. The rearrangement uses TRBV9 and TRBJ1-1; maybe TRBD1 (5 bases). From germline, CDR1 is SGDLS and CDR2 YYNGEE. V was clipped by 0 bases and J by 5 bases, with 20 bases between them. CDR3 size: 17 residues. The CDR3 sequence: CASSVEGGAGRGTEAFF. In DNA form, the CDR3 reads TGTGCCAGCAGCGTAGAGGGAGGGGCCGGTCGAGGGACTGAAGCTTTCTTT.

The chain has TRBV10-1 and TRBJ1-5, with 8 bases fitting TRBD1. The CDR3 is 15 amino acids. The germline V gene encodes CDR1 WNHNN and CDR2 SYGVQD (reference sequence). J was trimmed by 0 bases and V by 3 bases; bases with no gene match: 1. The CDR3 sequence: CASSEGQGSNQPQHF. CDR3 bases: TGCGCCAGCAGTGAAGGACAGGGTAGCAATCAGCCCCAGCATTTT.

The chain recombines TRBV7-2 with TRBJ2-7, with 8 bases that match TRBD1. The trim removed 0 bases at V and 6 bases at J, leaving 10 bases unmatched. The CDR3 runs to 16 residues. CDR1 SGHTA and CDR2 FQGNSA come from the germline V gene. The CDR3 nucleotides are TGTGCCAGCAGCTTAGCAGTATTTGGACAGGGAAGCGAGCAGTACTTC. Residues: CASSLAVFGQGSEQYF.

The gene calls are TRBV27 and TRBJ1-2, with D hard to call. Germline lookup yields CDR1 MNHEY and CDR2 SMNVEV (reference sequence). Trimming left V 3 bases short and J 4 bases short, with 12 bases between. This CDR3 is 14 amino acids long. CDR3 sequence reads: CASSFGVGPYGYTF. The CDR3 DNA is TGTGCCAGCAGTTTCGGGGTGGGCCCCTATGGCTACACCTTC.

The chain employs TRBV6-2 or TRBV6-3 and TRBJ1-1, with D tentatively TRBD1 (6 bases). Germline CDR1 reads MNHEY; CDR2 reads SVGEGT. This CDR3 contains 12 residues. V dropped 5 bases and J dropped 6 bases, with 10 bases sitting between them. CDR3 nucleotides: TGTGCCAGCAGTGTATACAGGGCTGAAGCTTTCTTT. The encoded protein is CASSVYRAEAFF.